This T cell receptor beta chain stems from a study of blood T cell repertoires in COVID-19. Background on the study: Donors in the United States, Italy and Spain gave samples during acute or convalescent COVID-19. The analysed material was cDNA or gDNA that came from T cells, B-cell-depleted T cells, or PBMCs.

Per the original data handling: Reference gene primer amplification gave estimated nucleated cell counts. The table came from immunoSEQ multiplex PCR; TCRdb's copy has only in-frame clones and leaves some out. V and J calls plus clone size are reproduced from that table; the DNA served to infer D and trimming. The sample records some 100,000 clones, roughly four fifths being singletons. This clone was detected a few times. Sequencing was performed on peripheral blood. This clonotype originated in a man aged 45-65 years with active or convalescent COVID-19.

The chain's CDR3 is CASSLAVVNSPLHF. The CDR3 DNA follows: TGTGCCAGCAGCTTAGCCGTCGTGAACTCACCCCTCCACTTT. V and J are TRBV5-4 and TRBJ1-6; D not certain. This CDR3 has 14 residues. Per the germline V gene, CDR1 is SGHNT and CDR2 is YYREEE (reference sequence). V shed 2 bases and J shed 10 bases, with 13 bases lying between them. The variable domain in full, with the rest retrieved from reference TRBV5-4 and TRBJ1-6, is ETGVTQSPTHLIKTRGQQVTLRCSSQSGHNTVSWYQQALGQGPQFIFQYYREEENGRGNFPPRFSGLQFPNYSSELNVNALELDDSALYLCASSLAVVNSPLHFGNGTRLTVT.